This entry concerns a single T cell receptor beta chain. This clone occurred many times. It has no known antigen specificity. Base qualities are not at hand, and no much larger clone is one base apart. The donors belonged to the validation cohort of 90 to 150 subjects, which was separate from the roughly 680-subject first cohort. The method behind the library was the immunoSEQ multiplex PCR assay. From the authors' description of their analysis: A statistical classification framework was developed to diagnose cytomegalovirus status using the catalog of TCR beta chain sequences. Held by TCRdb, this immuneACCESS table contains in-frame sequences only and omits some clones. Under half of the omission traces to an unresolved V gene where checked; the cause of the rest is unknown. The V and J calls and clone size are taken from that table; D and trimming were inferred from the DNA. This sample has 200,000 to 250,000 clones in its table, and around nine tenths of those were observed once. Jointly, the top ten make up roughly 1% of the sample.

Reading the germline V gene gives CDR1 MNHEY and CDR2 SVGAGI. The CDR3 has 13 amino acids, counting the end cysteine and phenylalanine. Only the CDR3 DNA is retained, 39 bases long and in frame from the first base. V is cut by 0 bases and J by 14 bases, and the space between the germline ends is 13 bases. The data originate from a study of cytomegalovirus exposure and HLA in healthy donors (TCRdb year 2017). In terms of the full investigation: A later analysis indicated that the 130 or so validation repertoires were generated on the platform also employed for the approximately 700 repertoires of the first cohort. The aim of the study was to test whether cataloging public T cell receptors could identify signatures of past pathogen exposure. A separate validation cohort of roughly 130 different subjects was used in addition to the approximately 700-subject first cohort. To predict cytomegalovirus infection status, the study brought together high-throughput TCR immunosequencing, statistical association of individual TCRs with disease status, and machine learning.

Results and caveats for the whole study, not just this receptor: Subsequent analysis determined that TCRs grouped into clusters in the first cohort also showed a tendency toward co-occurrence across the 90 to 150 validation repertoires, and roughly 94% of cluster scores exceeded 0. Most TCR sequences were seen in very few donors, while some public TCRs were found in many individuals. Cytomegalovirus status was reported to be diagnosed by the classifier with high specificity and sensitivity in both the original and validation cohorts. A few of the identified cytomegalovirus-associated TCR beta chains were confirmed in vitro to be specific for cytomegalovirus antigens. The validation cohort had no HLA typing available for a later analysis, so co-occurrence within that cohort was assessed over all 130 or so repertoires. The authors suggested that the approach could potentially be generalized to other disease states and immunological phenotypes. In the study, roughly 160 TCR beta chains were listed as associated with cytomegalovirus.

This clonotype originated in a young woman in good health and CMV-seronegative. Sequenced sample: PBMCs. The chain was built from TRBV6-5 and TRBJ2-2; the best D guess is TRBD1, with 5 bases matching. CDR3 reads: CASSYSQGGVLFF. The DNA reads TGTGCCAGCAGTTACTCGCAGGGTGGCGTTCTGTTTTTT.